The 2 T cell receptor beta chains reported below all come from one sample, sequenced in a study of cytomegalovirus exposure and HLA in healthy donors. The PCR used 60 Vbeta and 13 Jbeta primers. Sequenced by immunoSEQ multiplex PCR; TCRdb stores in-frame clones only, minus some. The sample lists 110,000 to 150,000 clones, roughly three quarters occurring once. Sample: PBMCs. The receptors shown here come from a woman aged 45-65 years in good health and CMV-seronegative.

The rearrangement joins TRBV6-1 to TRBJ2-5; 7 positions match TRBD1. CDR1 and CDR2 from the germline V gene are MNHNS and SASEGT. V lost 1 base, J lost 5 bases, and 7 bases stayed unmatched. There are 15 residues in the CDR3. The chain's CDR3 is CASSEVGTEVETQYF. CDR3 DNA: TGTGCCAGCAGTGAAGTGGGGACAGAAGTGGAGACCCAGTACTTC.

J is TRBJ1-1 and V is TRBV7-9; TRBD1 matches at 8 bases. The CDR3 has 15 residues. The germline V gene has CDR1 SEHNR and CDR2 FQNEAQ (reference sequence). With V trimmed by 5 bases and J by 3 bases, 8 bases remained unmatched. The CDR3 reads CASSPRGHGYTEAFF. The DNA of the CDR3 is TGTGCCAGCAGCCCCAGGGGGCACGGGTACACTGAAGCTTTCTTT.